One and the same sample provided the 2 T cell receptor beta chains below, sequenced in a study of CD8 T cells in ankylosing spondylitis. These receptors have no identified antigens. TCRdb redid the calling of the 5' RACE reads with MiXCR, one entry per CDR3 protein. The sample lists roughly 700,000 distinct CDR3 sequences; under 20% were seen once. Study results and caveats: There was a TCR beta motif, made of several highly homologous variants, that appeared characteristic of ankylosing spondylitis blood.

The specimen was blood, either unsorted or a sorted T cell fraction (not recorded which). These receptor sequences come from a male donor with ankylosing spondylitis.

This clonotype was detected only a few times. The CDR3 is CASSLNPGTSGGYEQYF. The CDR3 region has the DNA TGTGCCAGCAGCTTAAACCCCGGGACTAGCGGGGGATACGAGCAGTACTTC. V gene TRBV7-9 combines with J gene TRBJ2-7; 14 bases align to TRBD2. V lost 2 bases and J lost 4; bases outside the gene matches: 7. The V gene's germline CDR1 is SEHNR and CDR2 FQNEAQ (reference sequence). The CDR3 consists of 17 residues.

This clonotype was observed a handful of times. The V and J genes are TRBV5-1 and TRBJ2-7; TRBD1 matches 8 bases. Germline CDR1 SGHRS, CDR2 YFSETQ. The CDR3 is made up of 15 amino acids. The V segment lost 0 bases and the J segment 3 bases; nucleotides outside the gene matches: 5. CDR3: CASSLAPGQVYEQYF. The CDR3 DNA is TGCGCCAGCAGCTTGGCCCCGGGACAGGTCTACGAGCAGTACTTC. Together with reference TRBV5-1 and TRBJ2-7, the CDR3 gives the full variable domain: KAGVTQTPRYLIKTRGQQVTLSCSPISGHRSVSWYQQTPGQGLQFLFEYFSETQRNKGNFPGRFSGRQFSNSRSEMNVSTLELGDSALYLCASSLAPGQVYEQYFGPGTRLTVT.